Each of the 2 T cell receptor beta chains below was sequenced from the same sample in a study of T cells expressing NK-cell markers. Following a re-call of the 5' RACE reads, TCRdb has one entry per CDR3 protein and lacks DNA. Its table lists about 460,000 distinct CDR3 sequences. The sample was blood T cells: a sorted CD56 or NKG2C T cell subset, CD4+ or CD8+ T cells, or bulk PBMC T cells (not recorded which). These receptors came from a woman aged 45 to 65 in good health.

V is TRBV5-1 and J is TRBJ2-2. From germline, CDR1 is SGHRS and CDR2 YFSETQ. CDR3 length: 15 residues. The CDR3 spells CASSLALVNTGELFF.

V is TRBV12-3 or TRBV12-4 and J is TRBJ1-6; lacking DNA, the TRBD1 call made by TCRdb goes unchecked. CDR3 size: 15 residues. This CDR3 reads CASSSQGTGFSPLHF.